The text below deals with one TCR beta chain. Its antigen remains unknown. This CDR3 has 13 amino acids. From germline, CDR1 is MNHEY and CDR2 SVGAGI. V was cut by 6 bases and J by 7 bases, with 13 bases left in between. These data originate in a study of T cell repertoires in cytomegalovirus infection. Turning to the study itself: It can be stated that public TCR beta signatures indicated CMV infection as well as a matching HLA type. Study-wide results and limits: The ex vivo response showed dominance by HLA-C-restricted CMV-specific TCR beta clonotypes. Summed frequency of public TCR beta families distinguished CMV carriers with the relevant HLA.

From the reads, TCRdb called clonotypes with MiXCR, one entry per CDR3 protein. Among 350,000 to 450,000 distinct CDR3 sequences listed, 18% were seen once. J is TRBJ2-1 and V is TRBV6-5; D unclear. This clonotype was obtained from a human donor in good health (CMV status not recorded). Some clones in this sample may be carry-over from other donors' samples. The sample consisted of PBMCs. DNA for the CDR3: TGTGCCAGCAGCCTAGGACGTTGGAATGAGCAGTTCTTC. Translated: CASSLGRWNEQFF.